These 13 T cell receptor beta chains came from one sample sequenced in a study of cytomegalovirus exposure and HLA in healthy donors (dated by TCRdb to about 2017). Library preparation employed the immunoSEQ multiplex PCR assay. A mixture of 60 forward primers for TCR Vbeta segments and 13 reverse primers for TCR Jbeta segments was used in the multiplex PCR. Here the immuneACCESS table is served through TCRdb, limited to in-frame sequences with V and J called. Missing clones are a known gap in these copies; in checked studies unresolved V genes cover under half, and the rest lacks a known reason. The table for this sample lists about 180,000 clones; 76% of them were counted only once. 2% to 3% of the sample belongs to the ten largest clones. The sequenced material came from PBMCs. Receptor source: a woman aged 25 to 45 in good health and CMV-seropositive.

The V and J genes are TRBV6-6 and TRBJ1-6, with D tentatively TRBD1 (6 bases). This CDR3 contains 15 residues. Germline V gene data show CDR1 as MNHNY and CDR2 as SVGAGI (reference sequence). Between the trimmed V and J ends, which lost 6 bases and 10 bases, there was a span of 19 bases. DNA for the CDR3: TGTGCCAGCAGCGGACCCGGGACATGGGGGTCACCCCTCCACTTT. It codes for CASSGPGTWGSPLHF.

This clone showed up just a few times. This chain links TRBV25-1 with TRBJ2-5; possible D gene TRBD2, 5 bases. V was cut by 1 base and J by 0 bases, with 12 bases left in between. Looked up from germline, CDR1 is MGHDK and CDR2 is SYGVNS. This CDR3 comprises 16 residues. The CDR3 region has the DNA TGTGCCAGCAGTGAATTGACAAGGAGGTACCAAGAGACCCAGTACTTC. This encodes CASSELTRRYQETQYF.

This sequence joins TRBV30 and TRBJ2-5; D remains ambiguous. The J call is uncertain, as TRBJ2-7 better fits the DNA end. This CDR3 contains 13 residues. Germline assignment: CDR1 GTSNPN and CDR2 SVGIG (reference sequence). CDR3 nucleotides: TGTGCCTGGAGTCCGGGTTTTACCTACGAGCAGTACTTC. Encoded protein: CAWSPGFTYEQYF.

The chain combines TRBV19 with TRBJ2-3; TRBD1 matches 7 bases. CDR3 length: 14 residues. CDR1 and CDR2 from the germline V gene are LNHDA and SQIVND (reference sequence). Trimming at V came to 2 bases and at J to 4 bases, leaving 3 bases not matched to a gene. CDR3 nucleotide sequence: TGTGCCAGTAGTATATCGCAGGGGGCAGATACGCAGTATTTT. It yields the protein CASSISQGADTQYF. The complete variable domain, with remaining parts taken from reference TRBV19 and TRBJ2-3, reads DGGITQSPKYLFRKEGQNVTLSCEQNLNHDAMYWYRQDPGQGLRLIYYSQIVNDFQKGDIAEGYSVSREKKESFPLTVTSAQKNPTAFYLCASSISQGADTQYFGPGTRLTVL.

The rearrangement links TRBV7-9 to TRBJ2-3; D remains unclear. The CDR3 loop spans 14 amino acids. Germline assignment: CDR1 SEHNR and CDR2 FQNEAQ (reference sequence). V shed 1 base and J shed 0 bases, with 5 bases lying between them. In nucleotides, the CDR3 is TGTGCCAGCAGCTTAGTGGGCAGCACAGATACGCAGTATTTT. It codes for CASSLVGSTDTQYF.

The chain employs TRBV5-1 and TRBJ2-5, with D possibly matching TRBD2 (5 bases). Germline V gene data show CDR1 as SGHRS and CDR2 as YFSETQ. V lost 4 bases and J lost 1, with 14 bases in between. This CDR3 region has 15 residues. The DNA of the CDR3 is TGCGCCAGCAGCCCTCTGATCCGGGGCCAAGAGACCCAGTACTTC. Protein product: CASSPLIRGQETQYF.

CDR3 sequence (DNA): TGTGCCAGCAGCTTACAGGGGGATTCACCCCTCCACTTT. The encoded protein is CASSLQGDSPLHF. The chain joins TRBV7-6 to TRBJ1-6; 7 bases are shared with TRBD1. V lost 2 bases to trimming and J lost 8 bases; unmatched junction nucleotides: 0. This CDR3 has 13 residues. Germline V gene data show CDR1 as SGHVS and CDR2 as FNYEAQ.

This rearrangement joins TRBV27 to TRBJ1-2; 7 bases match TRBD1. V was pared by 3 bases and J by 4 bases, with 5 bases of the junction left unmatched. The germline gives CDR1 MNHEY, CDR2 SMNVEV (reference sequence). The CDR3 is 14 amino acids. The CDR3 here is CASSLKGASYGYTF. CDR3 nucleotide sequence: TGTGCCAGCAGTTTGAAGGGGGCTTCCTATGGCTACACCTTC.

This chain joins TRBV7-2 and TRBJ1-2, with D possibly TRBD1 on 5 matching bases. The CDR3 totals 15 residues. With 3 bases removed from V and 6 bases from J, the gap between germline ends came to 17 bases. Germline CDR1 SGHTA, CDR2 FQGNSA. The chain's CDR3 is CASSFSGLQWDGYTF. CDR3 DNA sequence: TGTGCCAGCAGCTTCTCGGGACTCCAATGGGATGGCTACACCTTC.

This clone was detected only a few times. The J gene is TRBJ1-5, the V gene TRBV4-3, with 11 bases identical to TRBD1. The junction had 4 bases not matched to a gene; V was cut back by 3 bases and J by 6 bases. CDR1 and CDR2 (germline): LGHNA, YSLEER. The CDR3 loop spans 15 amino acids. The CDR3 DNA sequence: TGCGCCAGCAGCCATGGACAGGGGGCAGGTCAGCCCCAGCATTTT. Translation: CASSHGQGAGQPQHF.

The chain is built from TRBV29-1 and TRBJ2-2; possibly TRBD2 for D (6 bases). V dropped 7 bases and J dropped 6 bases, with 12 bases sitting between them. Germline V gene data show CDR1 as SQVTM and CDR2 as ANQGSEA. The CDR3 has 12 amino acids. CDR3 nucleotides: TGCAGCGCGGGAGTAGGCCCCGGGGAGCTGTTTTTT. Translation gives CSAGVGPGELFF.

The chain employs TRBV4-2 and TRBJ2-7; 11 bases agree with TRBD2. This CDR3 has 18 amino acids. V shed 1 base and J 2 bases; nucleotides not matched to a gene: 10. Germline CDR1 LGHNA, CDR2 YNFKEQ. Here the CDR3 DNA reads TGTGCCAGCAGCCAAGGGGTTGCTAGCGGGGGGCTAACCTACGAGCAGTACTTC. Amino acid sequence: CASSQGVASGGLTYEQYF.

CDR3 sequence reads: CASSNRDEQYF. CDR3 DNA: TGTGCCAGCTCAAACCGGGACGAGCAGTACTTC. The gene calls are TRBV18 and TRBJ2-7, with D unresolved. Germline V gene lookup returns CDR1 KGHSH and CDR2 LQKENI. Trimming stripped 5 bases from V and 5 bases from J, with 7 bases between. The CDR3 runs to 11 residues.